The 14 T cell receptor beta chains below come from one sample, sequenced in a study of blood T cell repertoires in COVID-19. Method: immunoSEQ multiplex PCR; TCRdb's copy keeps in-frame clones and lacks some. The repertoire includes about 200,000 clones, more than 65% of them detected once, and approximately 7.6% sits in the top ten. The sequencing input was PBMCs or T cells enriched from blood (not recorded which). The source of these receptors is a middle-aged man who had recovered from COVID-19.

The chain joins TRBV30 to TRBJ1-1; weak D call: TRBD1 (5 bases). V lost 3 bases and J lost 2, with 10 bases in between. Germline assignment: CDR1 GTSNPN and CDR2 SVGIG (reference sequence). The CDR3 sequence is 13 residues long. CDR3 protein: CAWRVQGNTEAFF. The CDR3 bases are TGTGCCTGGAGGGTCCAGGGAAACACTGAAGCTTTCTTT.

In its sample, this clone was seen a few times. This chain uses TRBV18 with TRBJ1-1; TRBD1 is a possible D gene (5 bases). This CDR3 contains 16 residues. The germline gives CDR1 KGHSH, CDR2 LQKENI. With 4 bases removed from V and 4 bases from J, the gap between germline ends came to 19 bases. The CDR3 sequence: CASSLDSSLHGTEAFF. CDR3 DNA: TGTGCCAGCTCACTAGACAGTTCCCTACACGGCACTGAAGCTTTCTTT.

V gene TRBV5-8 combines with J gene TRBJ2-7; D may be TRBD1 (6 bases). V dropped 1 base and J dropped 2 bases, with 10 bases sitting between them. The CDR3 spans 14 residues. Germline assignment: CDR1 SGHTS and CDR2 YDEGEE. The CDR3 region has the DNA TGTGCCAGCAGCTTGCGACAGGCTACCTACGAGCAGTACTTC. This sequence encodes CASSLRQATYEQYF.

This chain connects TRBV11-3 to TRBJ2-3; D is perhaps TRBD2 (5 bases). This CDR3 has 14 amino acids. Trimming stripped 5 bases from V and 4 bases from J, with 13 bases between. CDR1 SGHNT and CDR2 YENEEA come from the germline V gene. The CDR3 DNA follows: TGTGCCAGCAGCCGCCGCTGGGGAGCAGATACGCAGTATTTT. Its translation: CASSRRWGADTQYF. The full variable domain, in which reference TRBV11-3 and TRBJ2-3 provide the parts outside the CDR3, is EAGVVQSPRYKIIEKKQPVAFWCNPISGHNTLYWYLQNLGQGPELLIRYENEEAVDDSQLPKDRFSAERLKGVDSTLKIQPAELGDSAVYLCASSRRWGADTQYFGPGTRLTVL.

The J gene is TRBJ1-2, the V gene TRBV27; 10 nucleotides agree with TRBD1. The germline V gene encodes CDR1 MNHEY and CDR2 SMNVEV (reference sequence). The CDR3 sequence is 14 residues long. Unmatched junction bases numbered 6, after V lost 6 bases and J lost 5 bases. The chain's CDR3 is CASRDRGRGYGYTF. The CDR3 DNA sequence: TGTGCCAGCAGAGACAGGGGGCGAGGGTATGGCTACACCTTC.

The chain combines TRBV12-3 or TRBV12-4 with TRBJ1-1; 7 positions agree with TRBD1. CDR3 length equals 13 residues. Losses at the gene ends were 8 bases for V and 3 bases for J; bases not matched to a gene: 6. The CDR3 spells CASGEGGHTEAFF. CDR3 DNA: TGTGCCAGCGGAGAAGGGGGCCACACTGAAGCTTTCTTT.

This sequence joins TRBV6-6 and TRBJ1-6; 7 bases map to TRBD1. The CDR3 has 17 residues. V trimming: 5 bases; J trimming: 0 bases; junction bases outside the gene matches: 7. In germline, CDR1 is MNHNY, CDR2 SVGAGI (reference sequence). In DNA, the CDR3 is TGTGCCAGCAGTCCACAGGGGTCGGGCTCCTATAATTCACCCCTCCACTTT. Translation gives CASSPQGSGSYNSPLHF.

This clone was picked up a small number of times. The chain joins TRBV5-1 to TRBJ2-5, with D possibly TRBD1 on 6 matching bases. The CDR3 covers 15 residues. Germline V gene data show CDR1 as SGHRS and CDR2 as YFSETQ. V lost 0 bases and J 5 bases, leaving 14 bases between the germline ends. CDR3 DNA: TGCGCCAGCAGCTTGGAGATCGGACAGAGGGAGACCCAGTACTTC. Protein product: CASSLEIGQRETQYF.

The V call is TRBV4-3, the J call TRBJ1-3; no clear D gene. This CDR3 has 17 residues. The germline V and J ends were trimmed by 1 base and 4 bases, with 17 bases remaining between them. Germline V CDR1 and CDR2: LGHNA, YSLEER. The CDR3 region is CASSQGSATRAGNTIYF. The DNA of the CDR3 is TGCGCCAGCAGCCAAGGTTCTGCAACGAGGGCGGGAAACACCATATATTTT.

The CDR3 reads CASSISLAGDSTDTQYF. The CDR3 coding sequence is TGTGCCAGCAGCATCTCATTAGCGGGTGATAGCACAGATACGCAGTATTTT. The chain joins TRBV7-6 to TRBJ2-3, with 7 positions matching TRBD2. Germline V gene data show CDR1 as SGHVS and CDR2 as FNYEAQ. The CDR3 is 17 residues long. V dropped 5 bases and J dropped 0; count of bases not matched to a gene: 11. Full variable domain (outside the CDR3, taken from reference TRBV7-6 and TRBJ2-3): GAGVSQSPRYKVTKRGQDVALRCDPISGHVSLYWYRQALGQGPEFLTYFNYEAQQDKSGLPNDRFSAERPEGSISTLTIQRTEQRDSAMYRCASSISLAGDSTDTQYFGPGTRLTVL.

This sequence joins TRBV18 and TRBJ1-4; 11 nucleotides agree with TRBD1. The CDR3 covers 18 residues. Germline V CDR1 and CDR2: KGHSH, LQKENI. Germline trimming cut 4 bases from V and 0 bases from J; bases unmatched to any gene: 7. The CDR3 sequence: CASSRNAGQGATNEKLFF. The DNA for the CDR3 is TGTGCCAGCTCACGAAATGCGGGACAGGGGGCAACTAATGAAAAACTGTTTTTT.

The chain is built from TRBV7-9 and TRBJ1-1, with D possibly being TRBD1 (5 bases). V lost 1 base and J lost 0, with 9 bases in between. This CDR3 comprises 15 residues. Germline V gene sequence: CDR1 SEHNR, CDR2 FQNEAQ (reference sequence). DNA for the CDR3: TGTGCCAGCAGCTTAGTGGGCAGGGTGAACACTGAAGCTTTCTTT. Protein product: CASSLVGRVNTEAFF.

The CDR3 DNA reads TGTGCCAGCAGCTTGACAGGATCAACTTTCTTT. Translated: CASSLTGSTFF. V is TRBV11-2 and J is TRBJ1-1; a possible D gene is TRBD1 (6 bases). Germline CDR1 SGHAT, CDR2 FQNNGV. Trimming removed 3 bases from V and 12 bases from J, with 11 bases in between. This CDR3 is 11 amino acids long.

The count of this clone is one. V usage is TRBV4-2 and J usage is TRBJ1-2; 8 bases are a match to TRBD1. Germline assignment: CDR1 LGHNA and CDR2 YNFKEQ. The CDR3 totals 16 residues. The ends lost 0 bases at V and 4 bases at J; junction bases unmatched: 7. CDR3 DNA: TGTGCCAGCAGCCAAGATGCGACAGGGGCTACCTATGGCTACACCTTC. Its protein product is CASSQDATGATYGYTF.